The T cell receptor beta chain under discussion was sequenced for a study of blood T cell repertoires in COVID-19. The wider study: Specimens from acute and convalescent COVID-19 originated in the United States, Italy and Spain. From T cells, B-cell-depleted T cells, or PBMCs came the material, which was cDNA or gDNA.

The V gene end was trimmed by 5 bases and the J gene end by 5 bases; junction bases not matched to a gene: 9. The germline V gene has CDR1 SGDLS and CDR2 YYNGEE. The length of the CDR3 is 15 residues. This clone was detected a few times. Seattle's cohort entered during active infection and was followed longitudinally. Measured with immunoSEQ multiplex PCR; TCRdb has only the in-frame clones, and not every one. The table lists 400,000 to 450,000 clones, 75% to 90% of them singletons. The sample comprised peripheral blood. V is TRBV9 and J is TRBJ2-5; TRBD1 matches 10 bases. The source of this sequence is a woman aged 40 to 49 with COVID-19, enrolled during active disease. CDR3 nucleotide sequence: TGTGCCAGCAGACCTACGGGACAGGGGCACGAGACCCAGTACTTC. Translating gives CASRPTGQGHETQYF.